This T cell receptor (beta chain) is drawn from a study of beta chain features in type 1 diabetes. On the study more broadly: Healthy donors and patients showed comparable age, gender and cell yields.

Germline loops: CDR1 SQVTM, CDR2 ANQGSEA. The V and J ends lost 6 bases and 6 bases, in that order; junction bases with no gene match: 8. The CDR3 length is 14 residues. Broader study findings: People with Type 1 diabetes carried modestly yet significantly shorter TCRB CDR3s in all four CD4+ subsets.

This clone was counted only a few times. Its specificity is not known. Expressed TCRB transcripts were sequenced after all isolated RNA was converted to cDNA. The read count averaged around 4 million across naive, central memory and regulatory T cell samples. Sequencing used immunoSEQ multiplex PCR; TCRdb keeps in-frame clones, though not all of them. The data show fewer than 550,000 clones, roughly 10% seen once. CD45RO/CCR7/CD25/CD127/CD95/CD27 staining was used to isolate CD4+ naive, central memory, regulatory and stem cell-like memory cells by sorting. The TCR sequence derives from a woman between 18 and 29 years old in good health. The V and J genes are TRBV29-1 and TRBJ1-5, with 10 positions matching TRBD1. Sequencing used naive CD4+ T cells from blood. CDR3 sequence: CSVRQGAKGQPQHF. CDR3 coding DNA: TGCAGCGTGAGACAGGGGGCTAAGGGTCAGCCCCAGCATTTT.